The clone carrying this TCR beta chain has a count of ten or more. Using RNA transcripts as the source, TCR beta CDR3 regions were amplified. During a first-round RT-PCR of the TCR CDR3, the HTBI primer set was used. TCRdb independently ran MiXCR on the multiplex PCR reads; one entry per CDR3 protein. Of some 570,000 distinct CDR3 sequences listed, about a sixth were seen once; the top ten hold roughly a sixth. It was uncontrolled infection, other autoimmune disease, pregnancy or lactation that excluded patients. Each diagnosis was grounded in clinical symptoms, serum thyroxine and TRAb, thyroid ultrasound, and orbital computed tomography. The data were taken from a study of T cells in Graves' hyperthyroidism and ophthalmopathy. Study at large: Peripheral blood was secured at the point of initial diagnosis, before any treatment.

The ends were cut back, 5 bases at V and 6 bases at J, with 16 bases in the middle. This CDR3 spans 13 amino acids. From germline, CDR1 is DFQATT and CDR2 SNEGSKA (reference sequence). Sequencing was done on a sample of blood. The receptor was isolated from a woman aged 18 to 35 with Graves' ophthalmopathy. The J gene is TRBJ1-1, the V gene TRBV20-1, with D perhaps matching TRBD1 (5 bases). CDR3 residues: CSALRAGFAEAFF. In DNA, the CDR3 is TGCAGTGCTTTGAGGGCAGGGTTCGCTGAAGCTTTCTTT.